This T cell receptor (beta chain) was sequenced during a study of blood T cells in healthy people across ages. Together with a sample-barcoded 5' primer, a J-beta primer mix was included in a second PCR lasting roughly 6 to 12 cycles. From the 5' RACE reads, TCRdb called clonotypes with MiXCR, one entry per CDR3 protein. The profile shows 550,000 to 700,000 distinct CDR3 sequences, about 26% of them singletons. Of note for this clonotype: The CDR3 end shows no conserved phenylalanine or tryptophan, and so a read error is likely.

The length of the CDR3 is 17 residues. The V gene lost 0 bases and the J gene lost 3 bases, with 17 bases spanning the gap. CDR1 is SGDLS and CDR2 is YYNGEE in the germline V gene. This sequence joins TRBV9 and TRBJ2-3; no firm D call. The sequence was obtained from a woman in her 70s in good health. Material for sequencing was blood. The CDR3 loop reads CASSVGSIPGWTDTQYL. In nucleotides, the CDR3 is TGTGCCAGCAGCGTAGGTTCGATCCCGGGCTGGACAGATACGCAGTATTTG.